The 32 T cell receptor beta chains reported below all come from one sample, sequenced in a study of blood T cell repertoires in COVID-19. The table came from immunoSEQ multiplex PCR; TCRdb's copy has only in-frame clones and leaves some out. The data contain some 220,000 clones, roughly 81% of them seen just once; the ten biggest clones take up 2.9%. The specimen was peripheral blood. The receptors derive from a man aged 45-60 years who had recovered from COVID-19.

This chain uses TRBV28 with TRBJ2-1; 13 bases fit TRBD2. The CDR3 has 15 residues. Trimming removed 5 bases from V and 6 bases from J; junction bases left unmatched: 4. Germline V lookup: CDR1 MDHEN, CDR2 SYDVKM. The CDR3 bases are TGTGCCAGCAGTCCGGGGACTAGCGGGATCAATGAGCAGTTCTTC. Its translation is CASSPGTSGINEQFF.

V gene TRBV3-1 (or the pseudogene TRBV3-2) combines with J gene TRBJ1-5, with D hard to call. V was shortened by 1 base and J by 12 bases, with 10 bases between the two germline ends. Germline CDR1 is LGHDT and CDR2 is YNNKEL (reference sequence). The length of the CDR3 is 12 residues. This CDR3 is CASSQVGGIQHF. The CDR3 coding sequence is TGTGCCAGCAGCCAAGTGGGAGGAATCCAGCATTTT.

This clone was observed a single time. This chain connects TRBV11-3 to TRBJ2-2; D is possibly TRBD2 (5 bases). The CDR3 length is 14 residues. Between the trimmed V and J ends, which lost 4 bases and 5 bases, there was a span of 11 bases. Germline CDR1 SGHNT, CDR2 YENEEA. CDR3 residues: CASSYKRNTGELFF. The CDR3 DNA is TGTGCCAGCAGCTACAAGCGGAATACCGGGGAGCTGTTTTTT.

The V call is TRBV7-9, the J call TRBJ2-7; 9 nucleotides agree with TRBD2. Germline loops: CDR1 SEHNR, CDR2 FQNEAQ (reference sequence). Trimming at V came to 0 bases and at J to 9 bases, leaving 18 bases not matched to a gene. There are 18 residues in the CDR3. The CDR3 DNA reads as TGTGCCAGCAGCTTAGCGGAGGATCTAGCGGGACTCTCCGCGTGGCAGTACTTC. This translates into CASSLAEDLAGLSAWQYF.

V and J are TRBV5-4 and TRBJ2-7, with 8 bases lining up with TRBD2. Per the germline V gene, CDR1 is SGHNT and CDR2 is YYREEE (reference sequence). The CDR3 runs to 14 residues. The ends lost 0 bases at V and 6 bases at J; junction bases unmatched: 5. This CDR3 reads CASSLAGGAFEQYF. DNA of the CDR3: TGTGCCAGCAGCTTGGCCGGGGGGGCGTTCGAGCAGTACTTC. The entire variable domain, with the rest obtained from reference TRBV5-4 and TRBJ2-7, is as follows: ETGVTQSPTHLIKTRGQQVTLRCSSQSGHNTVSWYQQALGQGPQFIFQYYREEENGRGNFPPRFSGLQFPNYSSELNVNALELDDSALYLCASSLAGGAFEQYFGPGTRLTVT.

The chain uses TRBV5-1 and TRBJ2-1; the D gene is possibly TRBD2 (6 bases). CDR1 is SGHRS, CDR2 YFSETQ, per germline. The V end lost 7 bases, the J end lost 1 base, and 18 bases lay between the germline ends. The CDR3 loop spans 16 amino acids. The CDR3: CASRTSGLASYNEQFF. In DNA form, the CDR3 reads TGCGCCAGCCGAACCTCGGGACTTGCTTCCTACAATGAGCAGTTCTTC.

The chain joins TRBV5-1 to TRBJ2-5; D possibly corresponds to TRBD2 (6 bases). V lost 3 bases and J 4 bases, leaving 10 bases between the germline ends. Germline-derived CDR1 and CDR2 are SGHRS and YFSETQ. The CDR3 loop spans 13 amino acids. CDR3 nucleotide sequence: TGCGCCAGCAGCTCGCGGGAATCAGAGACCCAGTACTTC. Translating it yields CASSSRESETQYF.

V usage is TRBV11-2 and J usage is TRBJ2-1; D call uncertain. Per the germline V gene, CDR1 is SGHAT and CDR2 is FQNNGV. V dropped 3 bases and J dropped 5 bases, with 8 bases sitting between them. The CDR3 totals 13 residues. This CDR3 reads CASSFPIHNEQFF. CDR3 sequence (DNA): TGTGCCAGCAGCTTCCCTATTCACAATGAGCAGTTCTTC. Variable domain in full (rest from reference TRBV11-2 and TRBJ2-1): EAGVAQSPRYKIIEKRQSVAFWCNPISGHATLYWYQQILGQGPKLLIQFQNNGVVDDSQLPKDRFSAERLKGVDSTLKIQPAKLEDSAVYLCASSFPIHNEQFFGPGTRLTVL.

J is TRBJ2-1 and V is TRBV30; TRBD1 is a possible D gene (5 bases). Trimming took off 1 base at V and 4 bases at J, with 14 bases between the two ends. Germline V gene lookup returns CDR1 GTSNPN and CDR2 SVGIG (reference sequence). The CDR3 runs to 15 residues. The CDR3 DNA is TGTGCCTGGAGTGAACAGGCAACTCTGTACAATGAGCAGTTCTTC. Translation gives CAWSEQATLYNEQFF.

V usage is TRBV28 and J usage is TRBJ2-7; D unresolved. This CDR3 is 16 amino acids long. Deletions cut 4 bases from V and 0 bases from J, with 16 bases between. Germline V gene data show CDR1 as MDHEN and CDR2 as SYDVKM. CDR3 residues: CASSSSSHLASYEQYF. DNA of the CDR3: TGTGCCAGCAGTTCCTCCTCGCATCTGGCCTCCTACGAGCAGTACTTC.

V gene TRBV7-9 combines with J gene TRBJ2-6; 7 bases line up with TRBD2. The CDR3 totals 18 residues. V lost 5 bases and J lost 0; bases outside the gene matches: 10. From germline, CDR1 is SEHNR and CDR2 FQNEAQ (reference sequence). The DNA of the CDR3 is TGTGCCAGCAGCACCCGGGGAGGGCTAACCTCTGGGGCCAACGTCCTGACTTTC. Its protein product is CASSTRGGLTSGANVLTF.

The chain has TRBV28 and TRBJ1-1; possibly TRBD1 for D (6 bases). V was trimmed by 7 bases and J by 11 bases, leaving 20 bases between them. Germline lookup yields CDR1 MDHEN and CDR2 SYDVKM. The CDR3 runs to 13 residues. The CDR3 nucleotides are TGTGCCAGCACCTACGTTCGACAGGTTGGGGCTTTCTTT. Protein sequence: CASTYVRQVGAFF. Looking up the rest from reference TRBV28 and TRBJ1-1 gives the full variable domain: DVKVTQSSRYLVKRTGEKVFLECVQDMDHENMFWYRQDPGLGLRLIYFSYDVKMKEKGDIPEGYSVSREKKERFSLILESASTNQTSMYLCASTYVRQVGAFFGQGTRLTVV.

V is TRBV28 and J is TRBJ2-7; TRBD1 might be the D (5 bases). Trimming removed 3 bases from V and 0 bases from J, with 15 bases in between. Germline CDR1 and CDR2: MDHEN and SYDVKM. This CDR3 has 16 amino acids. The CDR3 nucleotides read TGTGCCAGCAGTTTTTCGGGCAGGGCGGACTCCTACGAGCAGTACTTC. Its protein is CASSFSGRADSYEQYF.

This clone appeared a single time. V and J are TRBV4-1 and TRBJ1-2; 10 bases line up with TRBD1. CDR3 length equals 17 residues. After removal of 0 bases from V and 7 bases from J, the junction contained 11 bases not matched to a gene. From germline, CDR1 is MGHRA and CDR2 YSYEKL. The CDR3 nucleotides are TGCGCCAGCAGCCAAGACGCCTTGACAGGGGGCGCGGGTGGCTACACCTTC. Translated, it gives CASSQDALTGGAGGYTF.

This chain links TRBV28 with TRBJ2-7; D perhaps matches TRBD2 (5 bases). V gave up 2 bases and J gave up 3 bases, with 8 bases separating them. From germline, CDR1 is MDHEN and CDR2 SYDVKM. CDR3 size: 13 residues. The CDR3 is CASSLEGVYEQYF. CDR3 in DNA: TGTGCCAGCAGTTTAGAGGGAGTCTACGAGCAGTACTTC.

The V gene is TRBV19, the J gene TRBJ1-4, with TRBD1 as a possible D gene (6 bases). This CDR3 is built from 18 residues. Trimming cost V 2 bases and J 0 bases, with 16 bases left between them. The germline V gene has CDR1 LNHDA and CDR2 SQIVND (reference sequence). The CDR3 bases are TGTGCCAGTAGTATACCTCCGGGAGGGGGGGCAACTAATGAAAAACTGTTTTTT. Protein: CASSIPPGGGATNEKLFF.

The chain joins TRBV14 to TRBJ2-1, with 9 bases matching TRBD2. V lost 1 base, J lost 4 bases, and 8 bases stayed unmatched. Germline CDR1 is SGHDN and CDR2 is FVKESK. The CDR3 contains 17 residues. The CDR3 region is CASSQVIFTSGYNEQFF. The CDR3 DNA reads as TGTGCCAGCAGCCAAGTTATATTCACTAGCGGGTACAATGAGCAGTTCTTC.

The chain is built from TRBV6-5 and TRBJ1-5; D gene unclear. The CDR3 covers 14 residues. The germline V gene has CDR1 MNHEY and CDR2 SVGAGI. V lost 8 bases to trimming and J lost 4 bases, with 15 bases between them. DNA of the CDR3: TGTGCCAGCGTTAAAAGCCGGGGAAATCAGCCCCAGCATTTT. This encodes CASVKSRGNQPQHF.

This clone has only a few counts. The gene calls are TRBV6-5 and TRBJ1-1; TRBD1 might be the D (5 bases). Between the trimmed V and J ends, which lost 0 bases and 10 bases, there was a span of 18 bases. Looked up from germline, CDR1 is MNHEY and CDR2 is SVGAGI. The CDR3 has 15 amino acids. The CDR3 DNA is TGTGCCAGCAGTTACTCCGCCAGGGCGCTTGGTGGAGCTTTCTTT. Translation: CASSYSARALGGAFF.

This clone was recorded once. The V call is TRBV12-3 or TRBV12-4, the J call TRBJ2-5; weak D call: TRBD1 (6 bases). Trimming took 7 bases from V and 5 from J, leaving 14 bases between them. CDR3 size: 13 residues. The CDR3 sequence: CASTVRQEETQYF. The CDR3 nucleotides are TGTGCCAGCACCGTCCGACAGGAGGAGACCCAGTACTTC.

This chain connects TRBV27 to TRBJ1-3; TRBD1 aligns across 7 bases. V lost 4 bases and J lost 0; bases outside the gene matches: 6. This CDR3 has 16 amino acids. Per the germline V gene, CDR1 is MNHEY and CDR2 is SMNVEV (reference sequence). The CDR3 DNA reads as TGTGCCAGCAGTTCCAGGGGGGCGAACTCTGGAAACACCATATATTTT. This sequence encodes CASSSRGANSGNTIYF.

This clone was detected only a few times. This chain joins TRBV11-2 and TRBJ2-1; TRBD2 agrees at 10 bases. With V trimmed by 4 bases and J by 9 bases, 9 bases remained unmatched. This CDR3 spans 15 amino acids. Germline V CDR1 and CDR2: SGHAT, FQNNGV. CDR3 DNA: TGTGCCAGCAGCTACCTAGCGGGAGTTGCCCTTGAGCAGTTCTTC. This encodes CASSYLAGVALEQFF.

The V and J genes are TRBV30 and TRBJ2-3; D is uncertain. In germline, CDR1 is GTSNPN, CDR2 SVGIG (reference sequence). The CDR3 contains 12 residues. Trimming removed 3 bases from V and 3 bases from J, with 7 bases in between. CDR3 sequence: CAWRAGTDTQYF. For the CDR3, the DNA is TGTGCCTGGAGGGCCGGGACAGATACGCAGTATTTT.

This chain uses TRBV9 with TRBJ2-1, with a tentative D call TRBD2 (6 bases). The germline CDR1 and CDR2 sequences are SGDLS and YYNGEE. This CDR3 has 13 residues. With 2 bases removed from V and 9 bases from J, the gap between germline ends came to 12 bases. The CDR3 DNA sequence: TGTGCCAGCAGCGTTGGGGGGAGCGGTGAGCAGTTCTTC. Residues: CASSVGGSGEQFF.

This clone showed up just a few times. This chain joins TRBV30 and TRBJ2-7; a possible D gene is TRBD1 (6 bases). CDR1 is GTSNPN and CDR2 is SVGIG in the germline V gene (reference sequence). The CDR3 sequence is 13 residues long. Trimming removed 5 bases from V and 3 bases from J, with 14 bases in between. The CDR3 DNA follows: TGTGCCTGGGACGGACAGCTGGGCTACGAGCAGTACTTC. The encoded protein is CAWDGQLGYEQYF.

This chain uses TRBV11-3 with TRBJ2-1; possibly TRBD2 for D (7 bases). Per the germline V gene, CDR1 is SGHNT and CDR2 is YENEEA. V dropped 3 bases and J dropped 9 bases, with 18 bases sitting between them. There are 15 residues in the CDR3. The CDR3 nucleotides are TGTGCCAGCAGCTTTTCCGGGACACCGGGGGGTGAGCAGTTCTTC. This translates into CASSFSGTPGGEQFF.

This sequence joins TRBV27 and TRBJ1-2; perhaps TRBD1 as D (6 bases). This CDR3 spans 18 amino acids. CDR1 is MNHEY and CDR2 is SMNVEV in the germline V gene (reference sequence). Trimming took off 7 bases at V and 3 bases at J, with 27 bases between the two ends. CDR3 in amino acids: CASKDLSRGARVDYGYTF. The CDR3 nucleotides are TGTGCCAGCAAGGACTTGAGCAGGGGCGCTAGGGTAGACTATGGCTACACCTTC.

In its sample, this clone was seen a few times. Written as DNA, the CDR3 is TGTGCCAGCAGTCCCCCAGCAGGGGGCCCGAGCACAGATACGCAGTATTTT. This encodes CASSPPAGGPSTDTQYF. The chain couples TRBV27 to TRBJ2-3, with 8 nucleotides matching TRBD1. V lost 5 bases, J lost 0 bases, and 10 bases stayed unmatched. Germline CDR1 MNHEY, CDR2 SMNVEV (reference sequence). CDR3 length equals 17 residues.

V usage is TRBV19 and J usage is TRBJ1-1; D not resolved. The germline V gene has CDR1 LNHDA and CDR2 SQIVND (reference sequence). Between the trimmed V and J ends, which lost 2 bases and 6 bases, there was a span of 10 bases. The CDR3 is made up of 13 amino acids. DNA of the CDR3: TGTGCCAGTAGTATATCACAGCGGTCTGAAGCTTTCTTT. This sequence encodes CASSISQRSEAFF.

This chain uses TRBV6-2 or TRBV6-3 with TRBJ1-1; no reliable D call. V lost 6 bases, J lost 2 bases, and 13 bases lay in between. CDR3 length: 14 residues. The germline gives CDR1 MNHEY, CDR2 SVGEGT. The CDR3 region is CASSSAWLNTEAFF. The CDR3 bases are TGTGCCAGCAGCTCCGCTTGGCTCAACACTGAAGCTTTCTTT.

The V gene is TRBV5-1, the J gene TRBJ2-7; D not certain. Trimming pared 0 bases from V and 5 bases from J, leaving 6 bases between. CDR1 and CDR2 from the germline V gene are SGHRS and YFSETQ. CDR3 size: 12 residues. CDR3 nucleotides: TGCGCCAGCAGCTTGGGACTGGACGAGCAGTACTTC. Its protein product is CASSLGLDEQYF.

Only a few counts were recorded for this clone. V gene TRBV3-1 (or the pseudogene TRBV3-2) combines with J gene TRBJ1-5, with 9 bases identical to TRBD1. The CDR3 consists of 16 residues. In germline, CDR1 is LGHDT, CDR2 YNNKEL (reference sequence). Germline trimming cut 2 bases from V and 6 bases from J; bases unmatched to any gene: 8. In nucleotides, the CDR3 is TGTGCCAGCAGCCAACCTCCGGGACAGGGTACTCAGCCCCAGCATTTT. This sequence encodes CASSQPPGQGTQPQHF.